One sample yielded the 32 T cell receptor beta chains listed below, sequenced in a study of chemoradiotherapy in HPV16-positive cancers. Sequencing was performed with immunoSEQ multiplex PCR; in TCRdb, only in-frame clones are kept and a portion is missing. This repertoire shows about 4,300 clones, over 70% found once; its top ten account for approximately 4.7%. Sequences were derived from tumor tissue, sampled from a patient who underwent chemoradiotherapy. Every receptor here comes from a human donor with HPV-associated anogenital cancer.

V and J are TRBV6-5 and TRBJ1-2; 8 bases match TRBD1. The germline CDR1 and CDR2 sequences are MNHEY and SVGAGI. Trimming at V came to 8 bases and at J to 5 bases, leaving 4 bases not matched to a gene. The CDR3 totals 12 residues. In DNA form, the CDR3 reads TGTGCCAGCTTCAGACAGGGGTATGGCTACACCTTC. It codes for CASFRQGYGYTF.

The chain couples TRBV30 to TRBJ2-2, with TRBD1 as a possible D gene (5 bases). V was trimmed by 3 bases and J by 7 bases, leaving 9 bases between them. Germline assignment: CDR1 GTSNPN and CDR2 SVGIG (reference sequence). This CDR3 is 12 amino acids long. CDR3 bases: TGTGCCTGGAGGTGGGGCAACGGGGAGCTGTTTTTT. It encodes CAWRWGNGELFF.

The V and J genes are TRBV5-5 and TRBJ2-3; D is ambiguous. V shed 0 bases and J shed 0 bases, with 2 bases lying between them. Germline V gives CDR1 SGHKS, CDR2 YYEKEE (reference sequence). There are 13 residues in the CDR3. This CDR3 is CASSLGSTDTQYF. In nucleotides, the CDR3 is TGTGCCAGCAGCTTGGGTAGCACAGATACGCAGTATTTT.

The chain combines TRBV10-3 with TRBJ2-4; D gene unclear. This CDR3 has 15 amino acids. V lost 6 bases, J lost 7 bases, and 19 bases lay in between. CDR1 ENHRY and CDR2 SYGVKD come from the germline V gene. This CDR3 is CAISPDPQDGNIQYF. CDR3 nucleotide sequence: TGTGCCATCAGCCCCGACCCCCAGGACGGGAACATTCAGTACTTC.

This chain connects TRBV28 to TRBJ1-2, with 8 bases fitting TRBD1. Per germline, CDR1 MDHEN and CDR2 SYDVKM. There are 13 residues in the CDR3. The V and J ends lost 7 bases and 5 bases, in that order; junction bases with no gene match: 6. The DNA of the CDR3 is TGTGCCAGCACATACAGGGGGAATTATGGCTACACCTTC. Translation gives CASTYRGNYGYTF.

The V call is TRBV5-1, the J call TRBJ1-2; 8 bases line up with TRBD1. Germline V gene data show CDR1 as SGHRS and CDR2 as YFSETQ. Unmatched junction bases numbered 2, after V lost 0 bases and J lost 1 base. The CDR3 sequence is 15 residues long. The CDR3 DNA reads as TGCGCCAGCAGCTTGGACAGGGGGGATAACTATGGCTACACCTTC. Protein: CASSLDRGDNYGYTF.

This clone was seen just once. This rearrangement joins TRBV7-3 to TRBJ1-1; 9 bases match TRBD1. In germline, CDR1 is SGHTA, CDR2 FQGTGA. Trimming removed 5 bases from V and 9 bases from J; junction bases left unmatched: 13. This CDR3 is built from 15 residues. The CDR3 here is CASSPSWTGETQAFF. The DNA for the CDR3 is TGTGCCAGCAGCCCGTCCTGGACAGGGGAGACCCAAGCTTTCTTT.

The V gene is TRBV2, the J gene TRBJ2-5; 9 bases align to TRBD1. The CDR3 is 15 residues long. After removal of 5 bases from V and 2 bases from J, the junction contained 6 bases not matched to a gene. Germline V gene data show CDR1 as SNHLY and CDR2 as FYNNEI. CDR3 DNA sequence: TGTGCCAGCAGTCCGGGACAGGGAGTACAAGAGACCCAGTACTTC. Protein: CASSPGQGVQETQYF.

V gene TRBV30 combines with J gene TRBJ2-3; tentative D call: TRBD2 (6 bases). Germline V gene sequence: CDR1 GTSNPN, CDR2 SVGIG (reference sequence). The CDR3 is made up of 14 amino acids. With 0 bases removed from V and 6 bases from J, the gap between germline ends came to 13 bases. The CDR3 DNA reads TGTGCCTGGAGTGTACTTAGTGGGAGGGATACGCAGTATTTT. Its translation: CAWSVLSGRDTQYF. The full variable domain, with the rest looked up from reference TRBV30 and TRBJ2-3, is SQTIHQWPATLVQPVGSPLSLECTVEGTSNPNLYWYRQAAGRGLQLLFYSVGIGQISSEVPQNLSASRPQDRQFILSSKKLLLSDSGFYLCAWSVLSGRDTQYFGPGTRLTVL.

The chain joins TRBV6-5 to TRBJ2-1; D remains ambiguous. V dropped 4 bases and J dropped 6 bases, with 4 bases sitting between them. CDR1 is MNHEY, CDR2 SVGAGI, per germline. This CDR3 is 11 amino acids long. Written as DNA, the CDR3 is TGTGCCAGCAGTTTTAGCAATGAGCAGTTCTTC. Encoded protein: CASSFSNEQFF.

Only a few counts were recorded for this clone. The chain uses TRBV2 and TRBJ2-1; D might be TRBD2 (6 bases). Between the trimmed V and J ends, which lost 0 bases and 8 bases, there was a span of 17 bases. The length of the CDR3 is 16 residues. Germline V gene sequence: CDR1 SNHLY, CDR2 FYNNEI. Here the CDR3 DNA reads TGTGCCAGCAGTGAAGCGGGGGGTGGACTCGGCTATGAGCAGTTCTTC. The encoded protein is CASSEAGGGLGYEQFF.

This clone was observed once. The CDR3 nucleotides are TGTGCCAGCAGTGACAGGGAAAGCACAGATACGCAGTATTTT. This sequence encodes CASSDRESTDTQYF. The gene calls are TRBV6-4 and TRBJ2-3; D is unclear. This CDR3 has 14 amino acids. The ends were cut back, 2 bases at V and 0 bases at J, with 6 bases in the middle. Germline CDR1 is MRHNA and CDR2 is SNTAGT.

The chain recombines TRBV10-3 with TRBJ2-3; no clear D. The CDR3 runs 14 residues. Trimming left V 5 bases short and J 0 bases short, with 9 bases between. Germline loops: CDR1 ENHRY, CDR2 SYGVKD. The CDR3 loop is CAISLAGSTDTQYF. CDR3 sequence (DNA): TGTGCCATCAGTCTCGCAGGCAGCACAGATACGCAGTATTTT.

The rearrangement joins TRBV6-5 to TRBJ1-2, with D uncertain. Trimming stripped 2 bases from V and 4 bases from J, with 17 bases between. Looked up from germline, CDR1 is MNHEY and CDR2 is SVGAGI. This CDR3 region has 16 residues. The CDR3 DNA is TGTGCCAGCAGTTACGAATCGGCGGATACCTTCTATGGCTACACCTTC. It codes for CASSYESADTFYGYTF.

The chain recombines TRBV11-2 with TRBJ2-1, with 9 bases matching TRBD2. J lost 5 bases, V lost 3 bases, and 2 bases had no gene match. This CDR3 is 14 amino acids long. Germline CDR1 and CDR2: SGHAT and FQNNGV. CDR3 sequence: CASSFSGRDNEQFF. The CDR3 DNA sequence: TGTGCCAGCAGCTTTAGCGGGAGAGACAATGAGCAGTTCTTC.

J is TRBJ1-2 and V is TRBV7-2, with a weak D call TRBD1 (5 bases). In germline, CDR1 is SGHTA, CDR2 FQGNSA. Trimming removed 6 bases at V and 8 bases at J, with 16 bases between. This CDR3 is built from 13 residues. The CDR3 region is CASSWTGQGGYTF. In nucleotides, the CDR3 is TGTGCCAGCAGTTGGACCGGGCAGGGCGGCTACACCTTC.

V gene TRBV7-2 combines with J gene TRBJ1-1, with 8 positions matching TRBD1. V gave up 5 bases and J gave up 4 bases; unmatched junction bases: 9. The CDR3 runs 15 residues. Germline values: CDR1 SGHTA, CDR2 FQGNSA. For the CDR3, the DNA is TGTGCCAGCAGCATACTACAGGGGGGTGGCACTGAAGCTTTCTTT. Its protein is CASSILQGGGTEAFF.

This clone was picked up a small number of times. CDR3 residues: CASHHGGASGELFF. In DNA form, the CDR3 reads TGTGCCAGCCACCACGGAGGGGCGTCCGGGGAGCTGTTTTTT. The chain carries TRBV27 and TRBJ2-2, with D perhaps TRBD2 (6 bases). The CDR3 spans 14 residues. Germline lookup yields CDR1 MNHEY and CDR2 SMNVEV (reference sequence). Trimming stripped 8 bases from V and 6 bases from J, with 16 bases between.

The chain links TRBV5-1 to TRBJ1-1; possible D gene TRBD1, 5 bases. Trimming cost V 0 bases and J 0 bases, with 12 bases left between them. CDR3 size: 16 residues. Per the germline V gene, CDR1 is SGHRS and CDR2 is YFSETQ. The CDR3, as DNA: TGCGCCAGCAGCTTGGGTCAGGGCGGCATGAACACTGAAGCTTTCTTT. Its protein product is CASSLGQGGMNTEAFF. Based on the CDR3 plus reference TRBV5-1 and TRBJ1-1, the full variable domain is KAGVTQTPRYLIKTRGQQVTLSCSPISGHRSVSWYQQTPGQGLQFLFEYFSETQRNKGNFPGRFSGRQFSNSRSEMNVSTLELGDSALYLCASSLGQGGMNTEAFFGQGTRLTVV.

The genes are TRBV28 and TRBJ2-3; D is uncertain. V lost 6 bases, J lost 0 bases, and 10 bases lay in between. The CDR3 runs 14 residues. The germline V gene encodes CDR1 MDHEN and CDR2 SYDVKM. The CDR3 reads CASSTGTSTDTQYF. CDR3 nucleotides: TGTGCCAGCAGCACGGGTACTAGCACAGATACGCAGTATTTT.

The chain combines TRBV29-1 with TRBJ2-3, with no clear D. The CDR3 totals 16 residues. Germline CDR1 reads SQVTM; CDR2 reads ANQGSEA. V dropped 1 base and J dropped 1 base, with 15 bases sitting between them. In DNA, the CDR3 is TGCAGCGTTGAAGCGAGAAGGGTTAAAGGCACAGATACGCAGTATTTT. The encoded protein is CSVEARRVKGTDTQYF.

The CDR3 nucleotides read TGCGCCAGCGCCTTAGGGACTAGCGGGGACACAGATACGCAGTATTTT. The encoded protein is CASALGTSGDTDTQYF. The chain is built from TRBV5-1 and TRBJ2-3; 13 bases are shared with TRBD2. The CDR3 length is 16 residues. The germline gives CDR1 SGHRS, CDR2 YFSETQ. The trim removed 7 bases at V and 2 bases at J, leaving 7 bases unmatched.

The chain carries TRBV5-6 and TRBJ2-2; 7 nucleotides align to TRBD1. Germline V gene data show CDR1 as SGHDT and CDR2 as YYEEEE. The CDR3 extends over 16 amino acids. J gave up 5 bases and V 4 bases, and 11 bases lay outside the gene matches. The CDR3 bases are TGTGCCAGCAGCCATGTTGACAGGGTGGAGACCGGGGAGCTGTTTTTT. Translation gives CASSHVDRVETGELFF.

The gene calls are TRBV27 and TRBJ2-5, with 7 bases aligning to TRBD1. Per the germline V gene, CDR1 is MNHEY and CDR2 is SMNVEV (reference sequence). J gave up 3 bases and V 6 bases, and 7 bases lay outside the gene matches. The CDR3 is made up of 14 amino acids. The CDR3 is CASSSTGTEETQYF. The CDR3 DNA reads TGTGCCAGCAGCTCCACCGGGACAGAAGAGACCCAGTACTTC.

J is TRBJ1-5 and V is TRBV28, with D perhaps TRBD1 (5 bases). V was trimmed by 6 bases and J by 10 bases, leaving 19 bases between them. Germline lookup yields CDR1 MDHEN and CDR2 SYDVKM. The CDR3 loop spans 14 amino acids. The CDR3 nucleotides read TGTGCCAGCAGACCAGGGACCGGGATTCCACCCCAGCATTTT. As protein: CASRPGTGIPPQHF.

The CDR3, as DNA: TGCGCCAGCAGACTCGACAGGGACAATGGCTACACCTTC. Its protein is CASRLDRDNGYTF. The chain has TRBV5-1 and TRBJ1-2; 7 bases line up with TRBD1. The CDR3 is 13 amino acids. Germline assignment: CDR1 SGHRS and CDR2 YFSETQ. Germline trimming cut 5 bases from V and 6 bases from J; bases unmatched to any gene: 7.

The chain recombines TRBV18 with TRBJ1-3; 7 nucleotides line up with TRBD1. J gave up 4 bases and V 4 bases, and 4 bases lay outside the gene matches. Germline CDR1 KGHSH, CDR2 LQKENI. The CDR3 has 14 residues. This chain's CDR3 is CASSQGTEGNTIYF. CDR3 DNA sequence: TGTGCCAGCTCACAGGGGACAGAAGGAAACACCATATATTTT.

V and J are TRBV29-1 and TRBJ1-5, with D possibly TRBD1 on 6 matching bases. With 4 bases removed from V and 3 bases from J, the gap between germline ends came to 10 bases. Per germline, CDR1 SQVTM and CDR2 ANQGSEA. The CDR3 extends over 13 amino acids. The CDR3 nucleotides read TGCAGCGTTGCCCGGGACACCAATCAGCCCCAGCATTTT. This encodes CSVARDTNQPQHF.

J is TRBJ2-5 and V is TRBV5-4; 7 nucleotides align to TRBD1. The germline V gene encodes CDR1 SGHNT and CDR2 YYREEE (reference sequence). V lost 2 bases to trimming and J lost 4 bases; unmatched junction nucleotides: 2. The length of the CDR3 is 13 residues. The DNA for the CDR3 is TGTGCCAGCAGCTTCGAGGGGGCAGAGACCCAGTACTTC. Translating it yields CASSFEGAETQYF.

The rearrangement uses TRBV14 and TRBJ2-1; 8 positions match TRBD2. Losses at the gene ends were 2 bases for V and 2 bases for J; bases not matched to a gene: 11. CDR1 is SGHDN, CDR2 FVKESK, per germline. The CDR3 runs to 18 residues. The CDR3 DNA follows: TGTGCCAGCAGCCAACAGTGGTTAGGCGGGGGGACCTACAATGAGCAGTTCTTC. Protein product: CASSQQWLGGGTYNEQFF.

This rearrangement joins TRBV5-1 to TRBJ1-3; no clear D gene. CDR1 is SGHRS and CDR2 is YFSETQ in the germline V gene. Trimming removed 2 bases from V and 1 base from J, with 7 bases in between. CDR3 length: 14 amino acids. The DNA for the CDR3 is TGCGCCAGCAGCTTAACGACATCTGGAAACACCATATATTTT. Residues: CASSLTTSGNTIYF. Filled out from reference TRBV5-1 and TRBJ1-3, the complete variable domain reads KAGVTQTPRYLIKTRGQQVTLSCSPISGHRSVSWYQQTPGQGLQFLFEYFSETQRNKGNFPGRFSGRQFSNSRSEMNVSTLELGDSALYLCASSLTTSGNTIYFGEGSWLTVV.

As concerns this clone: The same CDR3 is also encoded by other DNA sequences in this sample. This chain's CDR3 is CASSLSTMNTEAFF. CDR3 nucleotides: TGTGCCAGCAGTTTGTCAACGATGAACACTGAAGCTTTCTTT. The V call is TRBV27, the J call TRBJ1-1; D is unclear. The CDR3 runs 14 residues. Germline CDR1 is MNHEY and CDR2 is SMNVEV (reference sequence). The V gene lost 3 bases and the J gene lost 0 bases, with 8 bases spanning the gap.